This T cell receptor (beta chain) originates from a study of blood T cell repertoires in COVID-19. Across the whole study: In each case, the material was cDNA or gDNA derived from T cells, B-cell-depleted T cells, or PBMCs.

The CDR3 covers 14 residues. Trimming stripped 0 bases from V and 4 bases from J, with 9 bases between. The germline gives CDR1 SGHVS, CDR2 FQNEAQ. Original data processing: Amplified reference gene primers provided the basis for estimating nucleated cell counts. The table came from immunoSEQ multiplex PCR; TCRdb's copy has only in-frame clones and leaves some out. V and J calls and clone size follow that table, whereas D and trimming were derived from the DNA. This sample has roughly 100,000 clones, with 87% found just once. With regard to this clone: Other DNA sequences within the sample encode an identical CDR3.

V and J are TRBV7-8 and TRBJ1-1; tentatively, D is TRBD1 (5 bases). The receptor comes from a human donor in a cohort sampled during active COVID-19. The sample was peripheral blood. Here the CDR3 DNA reads TGTGCCAGCAGCTTAGCGGCGGGGGGCACTGAAGCTTTCTTT. This gives the protein CASSLAAGGTEAFF. Variable domain in full (rest from reference TRBV7-8 and TRBJ1-1): GAGVSQSPRYKVAKRGQDVALRCDPISGHVSLFWYQQALGQGPEFLTYFQNEAQLDKSGLPSDRFFAERPEGSVSTLKIQRTQQEDSAVYLCASSLAAGGTEAFFGQGTRLTVV.